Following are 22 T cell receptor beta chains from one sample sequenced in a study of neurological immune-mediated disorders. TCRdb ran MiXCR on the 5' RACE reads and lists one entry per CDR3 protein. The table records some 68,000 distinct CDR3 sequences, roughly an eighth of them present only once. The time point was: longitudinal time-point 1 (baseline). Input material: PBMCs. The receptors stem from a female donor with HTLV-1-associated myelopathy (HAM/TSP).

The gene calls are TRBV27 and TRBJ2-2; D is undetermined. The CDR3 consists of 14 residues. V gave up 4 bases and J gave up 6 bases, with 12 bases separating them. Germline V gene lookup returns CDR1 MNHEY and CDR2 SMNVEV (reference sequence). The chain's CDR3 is CASSYPPGSGELFF. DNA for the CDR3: TGTGCCAGCAGTTACCCCCCCGGCTCCGGGGAGCTGTTTTTT.

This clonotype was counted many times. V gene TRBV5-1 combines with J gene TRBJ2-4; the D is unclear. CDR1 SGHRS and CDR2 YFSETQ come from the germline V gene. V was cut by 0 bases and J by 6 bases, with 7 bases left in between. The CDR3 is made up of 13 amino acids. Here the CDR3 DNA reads TGCGCCAGCAGCTTGGACTTTGGAAACATTCAGTACTTC. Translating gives CASSLDFGNIQYF.

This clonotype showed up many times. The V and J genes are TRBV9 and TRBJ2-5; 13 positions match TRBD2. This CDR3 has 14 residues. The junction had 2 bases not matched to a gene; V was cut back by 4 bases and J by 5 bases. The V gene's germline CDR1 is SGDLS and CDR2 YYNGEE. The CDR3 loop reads CASSTSGGAETQYF. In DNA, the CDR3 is TGTGCCAGCAGCACTAGCGGGGGGGCTGAGACCCAGTACTTC.

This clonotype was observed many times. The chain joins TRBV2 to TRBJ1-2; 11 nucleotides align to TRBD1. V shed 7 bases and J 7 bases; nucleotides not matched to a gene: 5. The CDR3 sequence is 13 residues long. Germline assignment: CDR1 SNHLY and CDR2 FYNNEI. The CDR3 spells CASTRTGGAGYTF. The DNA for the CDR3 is TGTGCCAGCACCCGGACAGGGGGCGCTGGCTACACCTTC. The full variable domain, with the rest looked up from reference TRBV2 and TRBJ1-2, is EPEVTQTPSHQVTQMGQEVILRCVPISNHLYFYWYRQILGQKVEFLVSFYNNEISEKSEIFDDQFSVERPDGSNFTLKIRSTKLEDSAMYFCASTRTGGAGYTFGSGTRLTVV.

This CDR3 reads CASRQSVQKEQFF. CDR3 DNA sequence: TGTGCCAGCAGACAATCGGTCCAAAAGGAGCAGTTCTTC. This chain connects TRBV6-6 to TRBJ2-1, with D unclear. The germline CDR1 and CDR2 sequences are MNHNY and SVGAGI (reference sequence). Trimming took off 6 bases at V and 10 bases at J, with 16 bases between the two ends. The length of the CDR3 is 13 residues.

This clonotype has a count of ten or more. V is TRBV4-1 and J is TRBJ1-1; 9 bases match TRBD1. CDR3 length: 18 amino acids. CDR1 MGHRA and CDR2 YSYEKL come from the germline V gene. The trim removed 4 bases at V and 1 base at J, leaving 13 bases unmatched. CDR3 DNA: TGCGCCAGCAGCCCGAGCCTCCTACCGGGACAGGGGAACACTGAAGCTTTCTTT. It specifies CASSPSLLPGQGNTEAFF.

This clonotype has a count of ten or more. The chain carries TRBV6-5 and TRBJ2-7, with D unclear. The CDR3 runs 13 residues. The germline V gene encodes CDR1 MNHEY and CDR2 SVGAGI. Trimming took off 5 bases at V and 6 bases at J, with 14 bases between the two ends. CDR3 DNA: TGTGCCAGCAGTCCACAAACGTCCCGCGAGCAGTACTTC. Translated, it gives CASSPQTSREQYF.

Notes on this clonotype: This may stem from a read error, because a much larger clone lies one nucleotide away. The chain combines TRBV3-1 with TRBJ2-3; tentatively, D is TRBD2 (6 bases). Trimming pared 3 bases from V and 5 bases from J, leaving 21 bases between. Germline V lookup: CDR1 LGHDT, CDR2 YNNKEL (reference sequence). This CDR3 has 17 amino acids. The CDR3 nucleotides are TGTGCCAGCAGCCAGGCCTTGAGGGACTGTCCTGGAGATACGCAGTATTTT. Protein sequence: CASSQALRDCPGDTQYF.

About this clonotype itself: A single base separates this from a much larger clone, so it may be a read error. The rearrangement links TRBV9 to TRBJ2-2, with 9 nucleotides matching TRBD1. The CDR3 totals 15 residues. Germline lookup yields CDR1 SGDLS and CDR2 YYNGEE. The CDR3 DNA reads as TGTGCCTGCAGTATCGGAGGGACAGGGATCGGGGAGCTGTTTTTT. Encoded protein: CACSIGGTGIGELFF.

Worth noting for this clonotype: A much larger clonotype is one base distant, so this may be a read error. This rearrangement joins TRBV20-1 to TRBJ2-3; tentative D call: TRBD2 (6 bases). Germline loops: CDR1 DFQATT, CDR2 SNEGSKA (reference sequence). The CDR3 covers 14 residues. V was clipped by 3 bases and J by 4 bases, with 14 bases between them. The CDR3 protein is CSASARTISDTQYF. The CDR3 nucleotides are TGCAGTGCTAGTGCCAGGACTATCTCAGATACGCAGTATTTT.

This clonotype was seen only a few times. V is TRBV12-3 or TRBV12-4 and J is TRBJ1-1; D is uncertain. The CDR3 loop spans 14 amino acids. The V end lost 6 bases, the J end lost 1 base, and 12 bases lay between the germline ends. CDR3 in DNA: TGTGCCAGCAGGCTAGGTATAGAGAACACTGAAGCTTTCTTT. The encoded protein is CASRLGIENTEAFF.

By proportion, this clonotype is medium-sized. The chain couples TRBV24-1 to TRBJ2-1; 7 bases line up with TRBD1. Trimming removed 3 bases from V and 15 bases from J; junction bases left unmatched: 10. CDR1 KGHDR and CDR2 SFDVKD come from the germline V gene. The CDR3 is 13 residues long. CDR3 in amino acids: CATSDPGDRVLFF. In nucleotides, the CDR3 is TGTGCCACCAGTGATCCTGGGGACAGAGTTCTGTTCTTC.

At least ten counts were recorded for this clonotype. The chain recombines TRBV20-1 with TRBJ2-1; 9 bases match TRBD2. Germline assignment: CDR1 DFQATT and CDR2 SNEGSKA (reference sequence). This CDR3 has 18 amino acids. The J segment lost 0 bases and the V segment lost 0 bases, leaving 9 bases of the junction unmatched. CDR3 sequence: CSARDQTSGSGSYNEQFF. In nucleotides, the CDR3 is TGCAGTGCTAGAGATCAAACTAGCGGGTCGGGCTCCTACAATGAGCAGTTCTTC.

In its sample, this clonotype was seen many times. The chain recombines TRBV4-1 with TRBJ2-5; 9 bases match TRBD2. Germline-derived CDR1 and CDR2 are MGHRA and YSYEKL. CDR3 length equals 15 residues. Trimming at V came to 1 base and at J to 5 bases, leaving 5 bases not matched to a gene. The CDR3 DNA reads TGCGCCAGCAGCCAAGTGGGACTAGCTTCGGAGACCCAGTACTTC. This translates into CASSQVGLASETQYF.

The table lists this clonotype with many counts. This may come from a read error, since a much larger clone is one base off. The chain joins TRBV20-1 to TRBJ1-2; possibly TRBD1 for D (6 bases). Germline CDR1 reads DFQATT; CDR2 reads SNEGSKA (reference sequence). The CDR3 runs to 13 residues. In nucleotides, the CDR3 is TGCAGTGTTAGACCCACAGGGAACTATGGCTACACCTTC. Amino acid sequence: CSVRPTGNYGYTF.

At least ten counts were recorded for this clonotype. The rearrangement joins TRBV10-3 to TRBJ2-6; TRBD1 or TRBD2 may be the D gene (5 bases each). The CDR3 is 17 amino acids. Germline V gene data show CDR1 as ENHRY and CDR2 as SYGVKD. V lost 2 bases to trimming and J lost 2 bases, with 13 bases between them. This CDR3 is CAISEEGRAPGANVLTF. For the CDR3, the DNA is TGTGCCATCAGTGAGGAGGGCAGGGCGCCTGGGGCCAACGTCCTGACTTTC.

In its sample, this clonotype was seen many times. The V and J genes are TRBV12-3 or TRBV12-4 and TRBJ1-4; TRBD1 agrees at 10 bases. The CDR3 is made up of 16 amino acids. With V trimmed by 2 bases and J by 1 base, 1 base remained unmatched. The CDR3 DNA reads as TGTGCCAGCAGTTTACGGGACAGGGGAACTAATGAAAAACTGTTTTTT. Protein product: CASSLRDRGTNEKLFF.

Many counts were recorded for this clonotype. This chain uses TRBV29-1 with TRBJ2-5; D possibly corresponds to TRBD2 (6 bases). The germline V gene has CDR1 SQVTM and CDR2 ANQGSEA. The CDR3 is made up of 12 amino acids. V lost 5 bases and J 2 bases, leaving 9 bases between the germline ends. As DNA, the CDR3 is TGCAGCGTTTGGGGAGGTCAAGAGACCCAGTACTTC. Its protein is CSVWGGQETQYF.

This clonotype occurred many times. The DNA for the CDR3 is TGTGCCAGCAGTGAATGGGGGACAGGGGGATCGGAAAAACTGTTTTTT. Its protein product is CASSEWGTGGSEKLFF. The chain has TRBV25-1 and TRBJ1-4, with 11 bases aligning to TRBD1. Germline CDR1 reads MGHDK; CDR2 reads SYGVNS. With 1 base clipped from V and 8 bases from J, the junction kept 6 bases outside the gene matches. The CDR3 loop spans 16 amino acids.

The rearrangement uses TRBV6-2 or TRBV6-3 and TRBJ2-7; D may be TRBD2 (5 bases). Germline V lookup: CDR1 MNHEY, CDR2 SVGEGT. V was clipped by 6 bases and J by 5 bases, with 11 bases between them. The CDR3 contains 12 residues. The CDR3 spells CASSFGGNEQYF. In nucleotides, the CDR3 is TGTGCCAGCAGCTTTGGAGGAAACGAGCAGTACTTC.

The CDR3 DNA reads TGTGCCAGCTCACAGAGGACAGAAATGAACACTGAAGCTTTCTTT. It codes for CASSQRTEMNTEAFF. The gene calls are TRBV18 and TRBJ1-1; D possibly corresponds to TRBD1 (6 bases). V gave up 4 bases and J gave up 0 bases, with 12 bases separating them. The CDR3 sequence is 15 residues long. CDR1 KGHSH and CDR2 LQKENI come from the germline V gene.

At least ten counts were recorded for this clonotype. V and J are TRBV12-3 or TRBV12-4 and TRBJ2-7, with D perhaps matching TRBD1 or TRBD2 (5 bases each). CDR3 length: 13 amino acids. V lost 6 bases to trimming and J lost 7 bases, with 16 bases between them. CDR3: CASSIYRTGEQYF. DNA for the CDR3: TGTGCCAGCAGCATCTACAGGACTGGGGAGCAGTACTTC.